This T cell receptor (beta chain) was recovered during a study of shared clonotypes between healthy human individuals. The repertoire was sequenced with immunoSEQ multiplex PCR; TCRdb's copy has only in-frame clones and lacks some. Altogether around 2.1 million clones are present, about 92% being singletons, with the ten largest covering 1.5% to 2%. Remarks on this clone: What it binds is unknown. This specimen includes other DNA sequences encoding the same CDR3.

Naivety among CD8 cells was defined by CD45RO negativity and positive CCR7 selection, thereby excluding terminally differentiated effector memory CD45RA+ cells. The ends were cut back, 0 bases at V and 5 bases at J, with 8 bases in the middle. This CDR3 contains 13 residues. Germline V gene sequence: CDR1 LGHNA, CDR2 YNFKEQ. Findings and limits, study-wide: It was the few donors that limited the genetic and exposure-history diversity represented.

This sequence was found in a man between 18 and 29 years old in good health. Some clones in this sample may be carry-over from other donors' samples. The sequencing sample was made of naive CD8+ T cells from PBMCs. This rearrangement joins TRBV4-2 to TRBJ2-7, with D possibly called TRBD1 or TRBD2 (5 bases each). The chain's CDR3 is CASSQDRGDEQYF. CDR3 in DNA: TGTGCCAGCAGCCAAGATCGAGGGGACGAGCAGTACTTC.